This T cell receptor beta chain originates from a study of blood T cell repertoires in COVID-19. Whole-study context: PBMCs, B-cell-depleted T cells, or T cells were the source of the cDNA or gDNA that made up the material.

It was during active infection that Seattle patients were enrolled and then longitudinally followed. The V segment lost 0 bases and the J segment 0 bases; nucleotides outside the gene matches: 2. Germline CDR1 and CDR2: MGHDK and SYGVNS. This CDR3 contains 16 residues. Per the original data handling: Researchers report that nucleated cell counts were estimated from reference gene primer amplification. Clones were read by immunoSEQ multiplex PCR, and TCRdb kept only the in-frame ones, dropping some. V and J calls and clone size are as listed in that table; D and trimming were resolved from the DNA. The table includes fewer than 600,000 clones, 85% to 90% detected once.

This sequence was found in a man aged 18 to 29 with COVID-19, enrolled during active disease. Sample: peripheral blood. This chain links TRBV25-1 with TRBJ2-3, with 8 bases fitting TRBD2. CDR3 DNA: TGTGCCAGCAGTGAATACACTAGCGGTAGCACAGATACGCAGTATTTT. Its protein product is CASSEYTSGSTDTQYF. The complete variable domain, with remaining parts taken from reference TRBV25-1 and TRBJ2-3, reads EADIYQTPRYLVIGTGKKITLECSQTMGHDKMYWYQQDPGMELHLIHYSYGVNSTEKGDLSSESTVSRIRTEHFPLTLESARPSHTSQYLCASSEYTSGSTDTQYFGPGTRLTVL.